One sample yielded the 17 T cell receptor beta chains listed below, sequenced in a study of shared clonotypes between healthy human individuals. Generated by immunoSEQ multiplex PCR, the TCRdb table keeps only in-frame clones and is missing some. The data show millions of clones, with around 90% seen just once and over 0.12% held by the top ten. Sequencing used naive CD4+ T cells sorted from blood. Specified subset: CD45RA+ positively selected. These receptors all stem from a man aged 18 to 30 in good health.

This clone was seen more than once but under ten times. V is TRBV19 and J is TRBJ1-1; D might be TRBD1 (6 bases). Germline values: CDR1 LNHDA, CDR2 SQIVND (reference sequence). V lost 3 bases to trimming and J lost 8 bases, with 16 bases between them. The CDR3 is 14 residues long. CDR3 sequence reads: CASSIISQGVEAFF. For the CDR3, the DNA is TGTGCCAGTAGTATTATCTCACAGGGAGTAGAAGCTTTCTTT.

This chain links TRBV19 with TRBJ1-6; D is undetermined. Trimming cost V 8 bases and J 6 bases, with 14 bases left between them. The germline V gene has CDR1 LNHDA and CDR2 SQIVND (reference sequence). The CDR3 spans 14 residues. For the CDR3, the DNA is TGTGCCAGTTCACTGCAGGCGGGTAATTCACCCCTCCACTTT. As protein: CASSLQAGNSPLHF. The full variable domain, completed using reference TRBV19 and TRBJ1-6, is DGGITQSPKYLFRKEGQNVTLSCEQNLNHDAMYWYRQDPGQGLRLIYYSQIVNDFQKGDIAEGYSVSREKKESFPLTVTSAQKNPTAFYLCASSLQAGNSPLHFGNGTRLTVT.

The rearrangement uses TRBV5-1 and TRBJ2-1; tentatively, D is TRBD2 (5 bases). The CDR3 extends over 14 amino acids. V shed 1 base and J shed 8 bases, with 13 bases lying between them. The germline V gene encodes CDR1 SGHRS and CDR2 YFSETQ. CDR3 bases: TGCGCCAGCAGCTTGCTGAGAGGGTACGATGAGCAGTTCTTC. It translates to CASSLLRGYDEQFF. The full variable domain, completed using reference TRBV5-1 and TRBJ2-1, is KAGVTQTPRYLIKTRGQQVTLSCSPISGHRSVSWYQQTPGQGLQFLFEYFSETQRNKGNFPGRFSGRQFSNSRSEMNVSTLELGDSALYLCASSLLRGYDEQFFGPGTRLTVL.

V gene TRBV30 combines with J gene TRBJ2-7; D is ambiguous. The germline V gene has CDR1 GTSNPN and CDR2 SVGIG (reference sequence). This CDR3 comprises 12 residues. V was pared by 2 bases and J by 4 bases, with 9 bases between. The CDR3 spells CAWSSVGYEQYF. Written as DNA, the CDR3 is TGTGCCTGGAGTAGTGTGGGGTACGAGCAGTACTTC.

V and J are TRBV5-4 and TRBJ2-2; 8 positions agree with TRBD2. The V gene's germline CDR1 is SGHNT and CDR2 YYREEE (reference sequence). With V trimmed by 3 bases and J by 7 bases, 11 bases remained unmatched. This CDR3 spans 16 amino acids. DNA of the CDR3: TGTGCCAGCAGCTCATCTACTAGCGGAGGATTCGGGGAGCTGTTTTTT. Residues: CASSSSTSGGFGELFF.

Regarding this clone: Other DNA sequences of this sample code for an identical CDR3. V is TRBV19 and J is TRBJ2-1; a possible D gene is TRBD2 (5 bases). The germline gives CDR1 LNHDA, CDR2 SQIVND (reference sequence). The length of the CDR3 is 11 residues. V shed 6 bases and J shed 7 bases, with 7 bases lying between them. The CDR3 is CASSPGNEQFF. CDR3 coding DNA: TGTGCCAGTAGCCCGGGGAATGAGCAGTTCTTC.

In nucleotides, the CDR3 is TGTGCCAGCAGGCGTGGGAGGGACAGGACCTACGAGCAGTACTTC. This sequence encodes CASRRGRDRTYEQYF. The chain couples TRBV11-2 to TRBJ2-7; D might be TRBD1 (8 bases). The germline V gene has CDR1 SGHAT and CDR2 FQNNGV. The CDR3 spans 15 residues. V was shortened by 6 bases and J by 2 bases, with 17 bases between the two germline ends.

The chain is built from TRBV5-1 and TRBJ2-7; D possibly corresponds to TRBD1 (6 bases). Looked up from germline, CDR1 is SGHRS and CDR2 is YFSETQ. V was cut by 5 bases and J by 6 bases, with 18 bases left in between. This CDR3 is 14 amino acids long. The CDR3 spells CASSDTTGRLEQYF. CDR3 in DNA: TGCGCCAGCAGTGATACGACAGGAAGGCTCGAGCAGTACTTC.

This sequence joins TRBV5-3 and TRBJ2-4; D ambiguous. TRBV5-3 belongs to the ORF category, with a function that is uncertain. The CDR3 covers 10 residues. Deletions cut 4 bases from V and 8 bases from J, with 4 bases between. The CDR3 reads CARSIDIQYF. For the CDR3, the DNA is TGTGCCAGAAGCATAGACATTCAGTACTTC.

Here the CDR3 DNA reads TGTGCCAGCAGCCCAGGGGCGGTCGACACTGAAGCTTTCTTT. It translates to CASSPGAVDTEAFF. The chain employs TRBV5-6 and TRBJ1-1; D may be TRBD1 (6 bases). Trimming stripped 4 bases from V and 3 bases from J, with 13 bases between. CDR1 is SGHDT, CDR2 YYEEEE, per germline. The CDR3 covers 14 residues.

The V gene is TRBV29-1, the J gene TRBJ2-3; 8 nucleotides align to TRBD2. Germline V gives CDR1 SQVTM, CDR2 ANQGSEA. This CDR3 has 13 amino acids. The trim removed 3 bases at V and 6 bases at J, leaving 5 bases unmatched. DNA of the CDR3: TGCAGCGTTGACGATAGCGGGGTGGATACGCAGTATTTT. It yields the protein CSVDDSGVDTQYF.

The CDR3 bases are TGTGCCAGCAGCGTAGCTACGGGGGAGGTAGATACGCAGTATTTT. Protein product: CASSVATGEVDTQYF. This chain uses TRBV9 with TRBJ2-3, with TRBD2 as a possible D gene (6 bases). V lost 0 bases and J lost 5, with 13 bases in between. Germline CDR1 reads SGDLS; CDR2 reads YYNGEE. The CDR3 totals 15 residues.

The chain couples TRBV13 to TRBJ2-7; 9 bases line up with TRBD1. The germline CDR1 and CDR2 sequences are PRHDT and FYEKMQ (reference sequence). The CDR3 length is 15 residues. The ends lost 0 bases at V and 3 bases at J; junction bases unmatched: 3. For the CDR3, the DNA is TGTGCCAGCAGCTTAGGCCGGACAGGGGTCTACGAGCAGTACTTC. Its translation is CASSLGRTGVYEQYF.

The rearrangement joins TRBV27 to TRBJ2-2; D may be TRBD1 or TRBD2 (5 bases each). CDR1 is MNHEY, CDR2 SMNVEV, per germline (reference sequence). The CDR3 spans 15 residues. Trimming cost V 10 bases and J 0 bases, with 15 bases left between them. In DNA form, the CDR3 reads TGTGCCACCTGTAAGGGGACGGCGAACACCGGGGAGCTGTTTTTT. Translating gives CATCKGTANTGELFF.

V is TRBV18 and J is TRBJ2-7, with 7 bases aligning to TRBD1. With V trimmed by 4 bases and J by 2 bases, 5 bases remained unmatched. Germline V gene sequence: CDR1 KGHSH, CDR2 LQKENI. CDR3 length equals 14 residues. In DNA, the CDR3 is TGTGCCAGCTCACACCGGGACAGACCCTACGAGCAGTACTTC. Its translation is CASSHRDRPYEQYF.

The V gene is TRBV18, the J gene TRBJ2-7, with D perhaps given as TRBD1 or TRBD2 (6 bases each). CDR1 and CDR2 (germline): KGHSH, LQKENI. The length of the CDR3 is 13 residues. V dropped 6 bases and J dropped 5 bases, with 14 bases sitting between them. CDR3 nucleotide sequence: TGTGCCAGCTCGCTCAGGGGAGGAGACGAGCAGTACTTC. It yields the protein CASSLRGGDEQYF.

The chain uses TRBV5-4 and TRBJ1-1; 12 nucleotides match TRBD1. Germline CDR1 SGHNT, CDR2 YYREEE (reference sequence). Germline trimming cut 2 bases from V and 5 bases from J; bases unmatched to any gene: 13. The CDR3 has 18 residues. The DNA of the CDR3 is TGTGCCAGCAGCTTAGATCCGCGGGACAGGGGGCGAGATACTGAAGCTTTCTTT. Translated, it gives CASSLDPRDRGRDTEAFF. The full variable domain, its missing parts supplied by reference TRBV5-4 and TRBJ1-1, is ETGVTQSPTHLIKTRGQQVTLRCSSQSGHNTVSWYQQALGQGPQFIFQYYREEENGRGNFPPRFSGLQFPNYSSELNVNALELDDSALYLCASSLDPRDRGRDTEAFFGQGTRLTVV.